This T cell receptor beta chain was profiled in a study of blood T cell repertoires in COVID-19. Study-wide context: PBMCs, B-cell-depleted T cells, or T cells provided the cDNA or gDNA that made up the material.

The V end lost 0 bases, the J end lost 6 bases, and 13 bases lay between the germline ends. CDR1 and CDR2 (germline): SGHRS, YFSETQ. This CDR3 spans 15 amino acids. Profiled with immunoSEQ multiplex PCR; TCRdb holds only in-frame clones, not every one. Of around 100,000 clones listed, more than 75% are singletons. The rearrangement joins TRBV5-1 to TRBJ1-5; TRBD1 might be the D (5 bases). The sequence was collected from a human donor in a cohort sampled during active COVID-19. The sequenced sample consisted of peripheral blood. The CDR3 nucleotides are TGCGCCAGCAGCTTGGAAGGCAGGGCCGGTCAGCCCCAGCATTTT. Residues: CASSLEGRAGQPQHF.